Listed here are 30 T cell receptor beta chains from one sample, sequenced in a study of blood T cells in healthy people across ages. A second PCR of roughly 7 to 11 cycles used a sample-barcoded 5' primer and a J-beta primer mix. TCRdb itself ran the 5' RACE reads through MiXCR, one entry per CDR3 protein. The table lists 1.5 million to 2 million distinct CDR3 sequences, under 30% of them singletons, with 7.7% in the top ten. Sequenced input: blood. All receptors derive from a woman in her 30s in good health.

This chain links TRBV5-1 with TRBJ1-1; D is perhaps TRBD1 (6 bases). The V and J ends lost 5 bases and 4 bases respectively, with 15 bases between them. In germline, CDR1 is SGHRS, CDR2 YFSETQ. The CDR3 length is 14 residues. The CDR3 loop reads CASSRTGQSTEAFF. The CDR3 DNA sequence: TGCGCCAGCAGTCGTACAGGGCAGAGCACTGAAGCTTTCTTT.

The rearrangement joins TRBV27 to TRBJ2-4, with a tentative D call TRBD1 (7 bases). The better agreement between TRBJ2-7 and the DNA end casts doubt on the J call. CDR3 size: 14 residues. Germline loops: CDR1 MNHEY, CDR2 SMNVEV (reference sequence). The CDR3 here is CASSFAGQRDEQYF. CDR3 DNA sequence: TGTGCCAGCAGTTTCGCGGGACAGAGGGACGAGCAGTACTTC.

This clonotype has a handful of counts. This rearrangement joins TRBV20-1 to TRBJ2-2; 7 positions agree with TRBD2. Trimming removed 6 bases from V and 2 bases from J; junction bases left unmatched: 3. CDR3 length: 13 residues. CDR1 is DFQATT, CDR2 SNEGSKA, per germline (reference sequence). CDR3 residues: CSARLANTGELFF. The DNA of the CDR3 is TGCAGTGCCAGACTAGCTAACACCGGGGAGCTGTTTTTT.

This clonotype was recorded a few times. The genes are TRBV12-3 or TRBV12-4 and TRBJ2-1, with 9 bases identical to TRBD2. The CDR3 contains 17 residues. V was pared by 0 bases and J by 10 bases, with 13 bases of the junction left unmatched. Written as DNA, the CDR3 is TGTGCCAGCAGTTTAGCATTACTAACGGGACTAGCTGACGAGCAGTTCTTC. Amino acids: CASSLALLTGLADEQFF.

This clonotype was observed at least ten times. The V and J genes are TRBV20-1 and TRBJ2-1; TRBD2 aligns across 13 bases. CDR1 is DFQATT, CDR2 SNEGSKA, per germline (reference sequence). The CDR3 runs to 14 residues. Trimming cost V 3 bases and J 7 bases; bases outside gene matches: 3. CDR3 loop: CSARGTSGTNEQFF. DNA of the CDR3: TGCAGTGCTAGGGGGACTAGCGGGACTAATGAGCAGTTCTTC.

CDR3: CSILVGSSGNTIYF. In DNA form, the CDR3 reads TGCAGTATCCTGGTGGGGAGCTCTGGAAACACCATATATTTT. The V call is TRBV29-1, the J call TRBJ1-3; D not certain. The CDR3 extends over 14 amino acids. CDR1 is SQVTM and CDR2 is ANQGSEA in the germline V gene.

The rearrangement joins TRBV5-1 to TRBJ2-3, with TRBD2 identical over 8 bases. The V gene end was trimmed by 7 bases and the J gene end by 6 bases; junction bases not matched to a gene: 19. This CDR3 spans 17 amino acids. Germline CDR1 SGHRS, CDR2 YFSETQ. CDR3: CASEPSFGSGKFDTQYF. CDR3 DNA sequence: TGCGCCAGCGAGCCGAGTTTTGGTAGCGGGAAATTTGATACGCAGTATTTT.

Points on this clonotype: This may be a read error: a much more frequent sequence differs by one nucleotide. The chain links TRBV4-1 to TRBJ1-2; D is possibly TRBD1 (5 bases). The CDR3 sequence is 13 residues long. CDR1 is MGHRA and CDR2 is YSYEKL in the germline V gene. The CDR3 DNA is TGCGCCGGCAGCCCTGGGGGACGATCTGGCTGCACCTTC. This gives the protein CAGSPGGRSGCTF.

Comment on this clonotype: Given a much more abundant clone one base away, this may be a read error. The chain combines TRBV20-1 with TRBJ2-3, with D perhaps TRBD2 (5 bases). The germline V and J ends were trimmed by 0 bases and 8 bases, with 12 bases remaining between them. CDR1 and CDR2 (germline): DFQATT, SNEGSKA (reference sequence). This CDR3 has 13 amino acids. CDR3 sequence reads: CSARDRVGGTQYF. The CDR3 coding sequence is TGCAGTGCTAGAGATAGGGTCGGAGGTACGCAGTATTTT.

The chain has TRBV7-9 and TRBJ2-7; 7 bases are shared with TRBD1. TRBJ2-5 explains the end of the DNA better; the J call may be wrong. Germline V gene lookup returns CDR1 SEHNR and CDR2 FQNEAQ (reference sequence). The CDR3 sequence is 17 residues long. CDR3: CASSPGGEGADSRTQYF. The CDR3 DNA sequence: TGTGCCAGCAGCCCAGGGGGTGAGGGAGCGGACTCAAGGACCCAGTACTTC.

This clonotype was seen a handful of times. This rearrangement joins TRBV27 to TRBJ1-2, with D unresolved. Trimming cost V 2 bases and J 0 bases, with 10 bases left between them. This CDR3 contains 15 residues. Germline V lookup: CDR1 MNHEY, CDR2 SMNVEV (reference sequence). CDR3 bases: TGTGCCAGCAGTTTAAGGAGAGAAGCTAACTATGGCTACACCTTC. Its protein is CASSLRREANYGYTF.

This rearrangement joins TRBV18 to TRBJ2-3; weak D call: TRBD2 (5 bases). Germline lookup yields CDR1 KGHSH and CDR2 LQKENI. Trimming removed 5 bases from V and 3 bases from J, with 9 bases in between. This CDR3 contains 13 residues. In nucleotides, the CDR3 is TGTGCCAGCTCATCGACTACAACAGATACGCAGTATTTT. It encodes CASSSTTTDTQYF.

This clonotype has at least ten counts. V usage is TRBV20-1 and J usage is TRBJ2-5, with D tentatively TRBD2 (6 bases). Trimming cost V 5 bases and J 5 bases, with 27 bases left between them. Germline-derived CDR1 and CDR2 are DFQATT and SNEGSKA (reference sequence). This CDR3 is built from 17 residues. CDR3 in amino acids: CSAANPLGASDRETQYF. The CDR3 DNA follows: TGCAGTGCTGCAAACCCCCTCGGGGCTAGCGATAGGGAGACCCAGTACTTC.

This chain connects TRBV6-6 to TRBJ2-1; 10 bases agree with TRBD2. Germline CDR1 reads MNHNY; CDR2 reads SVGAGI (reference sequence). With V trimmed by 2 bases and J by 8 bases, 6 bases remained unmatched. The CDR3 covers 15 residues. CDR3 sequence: CASSYVASGSYEQFF. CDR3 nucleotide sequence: TGTGCCAGCAGTTACGTTGCTAGCGGGAGCTATGAGCAGTTCTTC.

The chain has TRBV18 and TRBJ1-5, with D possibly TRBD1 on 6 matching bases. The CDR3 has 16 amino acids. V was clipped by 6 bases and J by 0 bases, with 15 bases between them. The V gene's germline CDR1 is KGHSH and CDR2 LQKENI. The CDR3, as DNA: TGTGCCAGCTCCACCACAGGGATCAATAGCAATCAGCCCCAGCATTTT. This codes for CASSTTGINSNQPQHF. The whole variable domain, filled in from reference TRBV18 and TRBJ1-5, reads NAGVMQNPRHLVRRRGQEARLRCSPMKGHSHVYWYRQLPEEGLKFMVYLQKENIIDESGMPKERFSAEFPKEGPSILRIQQVVRGDSAAYFCASSTTGINSNQPQHFGDGTRLSIL.

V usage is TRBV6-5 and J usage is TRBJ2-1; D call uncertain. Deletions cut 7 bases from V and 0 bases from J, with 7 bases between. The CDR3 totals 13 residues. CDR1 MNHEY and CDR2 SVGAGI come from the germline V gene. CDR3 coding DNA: TGTGCCAGCATGTTGAGCTCCTACAATGAGCAGTTCTTC. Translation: CASMLSSYNEQFF.

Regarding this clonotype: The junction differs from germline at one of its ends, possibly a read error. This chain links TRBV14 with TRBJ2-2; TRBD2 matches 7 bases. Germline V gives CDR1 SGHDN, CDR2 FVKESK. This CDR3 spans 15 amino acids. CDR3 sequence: CASSRNSGVSGELFF. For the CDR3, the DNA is TGTGCCAGCAGCCGGAATTCGGGGGTCAGCGGGGAGTTGTTTTTT.

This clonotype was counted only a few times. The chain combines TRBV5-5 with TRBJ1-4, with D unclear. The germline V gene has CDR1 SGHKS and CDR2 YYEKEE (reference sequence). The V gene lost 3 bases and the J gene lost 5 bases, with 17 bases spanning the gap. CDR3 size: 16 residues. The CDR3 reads CASSWTPMQSNEKLFF. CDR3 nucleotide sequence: TGTGCCAGCAGCTGGACCCCGATGCAGAGCAATGAAAAACTGTTTTTT.

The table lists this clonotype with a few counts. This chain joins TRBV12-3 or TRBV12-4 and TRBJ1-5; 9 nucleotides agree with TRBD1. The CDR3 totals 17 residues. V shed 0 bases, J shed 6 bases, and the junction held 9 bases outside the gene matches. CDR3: CASSLALPTGGPQPQHF. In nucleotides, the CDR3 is TGTGCCAGCAGTTTAGCGCTACCCACAGGGGGCCCTCAGCCCCAGCATTTT.

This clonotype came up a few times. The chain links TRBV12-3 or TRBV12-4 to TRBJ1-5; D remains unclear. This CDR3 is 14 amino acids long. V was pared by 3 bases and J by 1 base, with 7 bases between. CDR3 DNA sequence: TGTGCCAGCAGTTTTTTTAGGAGCAATCAGCCCCAGCATTTT. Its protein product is CASSFFRSNQPQHF.

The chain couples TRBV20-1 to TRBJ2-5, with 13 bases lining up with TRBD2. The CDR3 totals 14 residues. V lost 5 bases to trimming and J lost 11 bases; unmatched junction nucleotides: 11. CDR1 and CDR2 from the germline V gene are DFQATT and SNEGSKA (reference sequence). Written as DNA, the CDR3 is TGCAGTGCTTGTGGACTAGCGGGAGACGAAGAACAGTACTTC. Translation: CSACGLAGDEEQYF.

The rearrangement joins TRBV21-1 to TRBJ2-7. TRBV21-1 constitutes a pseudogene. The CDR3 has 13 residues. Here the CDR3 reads CASTVQSWDEQYF. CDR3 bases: TGTGCCAGCACCGTACAGAGTTGGGACGAGCAGTACTTC.

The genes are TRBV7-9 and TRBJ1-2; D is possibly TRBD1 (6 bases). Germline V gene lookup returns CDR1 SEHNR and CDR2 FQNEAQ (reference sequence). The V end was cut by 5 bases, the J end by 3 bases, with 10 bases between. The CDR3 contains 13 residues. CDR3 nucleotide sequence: TGTGCCAGCAGCGGACAGCTCTACTATGGCTACACCTTC. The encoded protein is CASSGQLYYGYTF.

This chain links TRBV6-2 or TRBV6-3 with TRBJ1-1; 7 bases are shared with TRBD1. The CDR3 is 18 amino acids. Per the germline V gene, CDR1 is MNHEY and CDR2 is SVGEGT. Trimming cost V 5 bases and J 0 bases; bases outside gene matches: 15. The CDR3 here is CASSTNPGQGGLNTEAFF. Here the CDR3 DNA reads TGTGCCAGCAGTACAAATCCCGGCCAGGGGGGCTTGAACACTGAAGCTTTCTTT.

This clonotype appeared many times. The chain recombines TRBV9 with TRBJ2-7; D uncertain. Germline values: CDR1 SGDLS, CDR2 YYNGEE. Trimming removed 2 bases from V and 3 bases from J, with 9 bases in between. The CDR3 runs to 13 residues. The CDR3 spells CASSVGLNYEQYF. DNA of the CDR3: TGTGCCAGCAGCGTTGGGCTGAACTACGAGCAGTACTTC.

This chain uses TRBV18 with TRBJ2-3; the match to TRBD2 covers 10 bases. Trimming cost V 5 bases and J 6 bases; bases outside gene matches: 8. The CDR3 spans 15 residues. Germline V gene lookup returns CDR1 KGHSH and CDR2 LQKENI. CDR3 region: CASSTGTSEGDTQYF. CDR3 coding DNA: TGTGCCAGCTCAACCGGGACTAGCGAAGGGGATACGCAGTATTTT.

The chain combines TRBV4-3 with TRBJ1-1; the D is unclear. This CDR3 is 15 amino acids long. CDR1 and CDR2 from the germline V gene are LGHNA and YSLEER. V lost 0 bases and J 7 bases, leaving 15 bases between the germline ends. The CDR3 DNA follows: TGCGCCAGCAGCCAAGAGGTGTCGACGGAACATGAAGCTTTCTTT. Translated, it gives CASSQEVSTEHEAFF.

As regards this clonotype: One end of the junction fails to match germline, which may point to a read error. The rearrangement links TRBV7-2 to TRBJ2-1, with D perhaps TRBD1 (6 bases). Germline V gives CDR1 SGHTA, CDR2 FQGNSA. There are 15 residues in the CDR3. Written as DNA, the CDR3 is TGTGCCCGCAGCTTGTCCGGGACAATGAACAATGAGCAGTTCTTC. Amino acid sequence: CARSLSGTMNNEQFF.

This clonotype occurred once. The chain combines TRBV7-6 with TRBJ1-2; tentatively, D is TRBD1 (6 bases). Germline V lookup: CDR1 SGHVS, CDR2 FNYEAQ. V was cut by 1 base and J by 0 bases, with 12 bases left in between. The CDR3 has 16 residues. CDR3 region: CASSLGTGSANYGYTF. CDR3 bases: TGTGCCAGCAGCTTAGGTACAGGGTCGGCTAACTATGGCTACACCTTC.

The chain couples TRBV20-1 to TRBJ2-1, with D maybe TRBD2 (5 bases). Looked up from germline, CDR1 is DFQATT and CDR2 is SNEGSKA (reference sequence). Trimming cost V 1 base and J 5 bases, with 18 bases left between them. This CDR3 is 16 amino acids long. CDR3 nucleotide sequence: TGCAGTGCTAGAGTGACGGGGAAAGCGCGGGACAATGAGCAGTTCTTC. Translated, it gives CSARVTGKARDNEQFF.